This TCR beta chain was captured by sequencing in a study of blood T cell repertoires in COVID-19. Whole-study context: Material from acute and convalescent COVID-19 was sourced from the United States, Italy and Spain. The analysed material was cDNA or gDNA that came from T cells, B-cell-depleted T cells, or PBMCs.

Germline CDR1 is SGHTS and CDR2 is YDEGEE. This CDR3 is 13 amino acids long. Trimming cost V 6 bases and J 2 bases, with 11 bases left between them. In the authors' workflow: Reference gene primers were amplified, and this amplification served to estimate nucleated cell counts. TCRdb's copy holds only in-frame clones and misses some; the assay was immunoSEQ multiplex PCR. The V and J calls and clone size were taken over from that table, and D and trimming were inferred from the DNA. The table lists fewer than 300,000 clones, less than 85% of them singletons. The specimen sequenced was peripheral blood. This TCR came from a woman under 30 with acute or convalescent COVID-19. This chain joins TRBV5-8 and TRBJ2-5; no clear D gene. DNA of the CDR3: TGTGCCAGCATCTATGGCGGACAAGAGACCCAGTACTTC. This translates into CASIYGGQETQYF.